The clone carrying this T cell receptor (beta chain) was seen many times. TCRdb re-analysed the 5' RACE reads in MiXCR, keeping a single row per CDR3 protein. The repertoire includes hundreds of thousands of distinct CDR3 sequences, 12% of them detected once, and approximately 3.3% sits in the top ten. The data originate from a study of T cells after yellow fever vaccination. Trimming took 3 bases from V and 2 from J, leaving 10 bases between them. This CDR3 is built from 13 residues. The germline gives CDR1 SQVTM, CDR2 ANQGSEA. The receptor's source is a man between 18 and 35 years old who received the YFV17D yellow fever vaccine. This specimen was CD4+ T cells sorted from PBMCs, taken 15 days after the yellow fever booster vaccination. This chain joins TRBV29-1 and TRBJ2-5; D gene uncertain. The CDR3, as DNA: TGCAGCGTTGATGACCCAAATCAAGAGACCCAGTACTTC. Residues: CSVDDPNQETQYF.